This T cell receptor (beta chain) was observed in a study of identical twins. V lost 2 bases to trimming and J lost 2 bases; unmatched junction nucleotides: 4. CDR3 length: 15 amino acids. CDR1 is SQVTM and CDR2 is ANQGSEA in the germline V gene. Unique molecular identifiers were present on cDNA, and template switching added a universal primer site. TCRdb re-called the 5' RACE reads with MiXCR, one entry per CDR3 protein. The repertoire has approximately 1.8 million distinct CDR3 sequences, under 35% of them found once; the top ten carry 0.27%. In this sample, this clonotype turned up a few times. V and J are TRBV29-1 and TRBJ2-3; TRBD2 matches 10 bases. This TCR was recovered from a newborn girl in good health. Sequenced sample: cord blood. The CDR3 bases are TGCAGCGTTGAACTAGCGGGAGCCCCCACAGATACGCAGTATTTT. Its translation is CSVELAGAPTDTQYF.